The entry below describes one T cell receptor beta chain. Assay used: immunoSEQ multiplex PCR; TCRdb lists only in-frame clones, some missing. This repertoire shows about half a million clones, 70% to 90% found once; its top ten account for approximately 8%. There are 13 residues in the CDR3. V shed 5 bases and J shed 0 bases, with 7 bases lying between them. The germline V gene has CDR1 SEHNR and CDR2 FQNEAQ (reference sequence). These data are taken from a study of blood T cell repertoires in COVID-19. Study-wide background: Sample material is recorded as cDNA or gDNA derived from T cells, B-cell-depleted T cells, or PBMCs.

Sequences were obtained from PBMCs or T cells enriched from blood (not recorded which). The TCR comes from a woman between 55 and 75 years old who had recovered from COVID-19. V is TRBV7-9 and J is TRBJ1-1, with D unresolved. CDR3 region: CASSPVMNTEAFF. The CDR3 DNA reads TGTGCCAGCAGCCCGGTCATGAACACTGAAGCTTTCTTT. The entire variable domain, with the rest obtained from reference TRBV7-9 and TRBJ1-1, is as follows: DTGVSQNPRHKITKRGQNVTFRCDPISEHNRLYWYRQTLGQGPEFLTYFQNEAQLEKSRLLSDRFSAERPKGSFSTLEIQRTEQGDSAMYLCASSPVMNTEAFFGQGTRLTVV.